This T cell receptor beta chain was identified in a study of cytomegalovirus exposure and HLA in healthy donors. Study outcomes and limitations: Follow-up analysis seemed to connect common viral pathogens with several of the most significant clusters identified. In a later analysis, donors in an Asian-associated ancestry cluster reportedly had fewer N-insertions in productive TCRs than the cohort mean.

V lost 0 bases to trimming and J lost 4 bases, with 13 bases between them. Germline V lookup: CDR1 GTSNPN, CDR2 SVGIG (reference sequence). CDR3 length equals 15 residues. Notes on this clone: Its specificity is unknown.

Although they were nominally healthy when sampled, donors likely had unrecorded immune exposures. This PCR relied on a set of 60 Vbeta primers and 13 Jbeta primers. Clones were sequenced by immunoSEQ multiplex PCR, and TCRdb holds only the in-frame ones, with some missing. This sample has 150,000 or so clones, with 82% found just once. The chain uses TRBV30 and TRBJ1-3, with D hard to call. Sequenced material: PBMCs. The receptor comes from a woman in her forties or fifties in good health and CMV-seropositive. The CDR3 region has the DNA TGTGCCTGGAGTGTGAGAGGGCTTCGCGGAAACACCATATATTTT. This encodes CAWSVRGLRGNTIYF.